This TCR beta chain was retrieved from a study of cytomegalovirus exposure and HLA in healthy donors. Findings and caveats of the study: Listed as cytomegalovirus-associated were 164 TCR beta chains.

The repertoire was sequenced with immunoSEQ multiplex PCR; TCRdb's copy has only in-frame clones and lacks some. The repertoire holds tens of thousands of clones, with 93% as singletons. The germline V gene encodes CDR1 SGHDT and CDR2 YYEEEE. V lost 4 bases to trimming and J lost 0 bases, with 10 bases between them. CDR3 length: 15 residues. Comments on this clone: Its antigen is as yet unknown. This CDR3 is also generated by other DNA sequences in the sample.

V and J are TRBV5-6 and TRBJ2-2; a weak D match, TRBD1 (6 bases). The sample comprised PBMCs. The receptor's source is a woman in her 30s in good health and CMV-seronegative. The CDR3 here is CASSPGTPNTGELFF. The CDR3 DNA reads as TGTGCCAGCAGCCCCGGGACACCGAACACCGGGGAGCTGTTTTTT.